This TCR beta chain comes out of a study of T cells in Graves' hyperthyroidism and ophthalmopathy. Study-level findings and limits: Most clonotypes that expanded in the thyroid above 0.001 also showed up in blood.

What was amplified from RNA transcripts were TCR beta CDR3 regions. First-round RT-PCR of the TCR CDR3 relied on the HTBI primer set. Via MiXCR, TCRdb re-called the multiplex PCR reads, giving one row per CDR3 protein. The sample has approximately 530,000 distinct CDR3 sequences, approximately 16% seen once; the top ten hold 15% to 20%. CDR1 and CDR2 from the germline V gene are GTSNPN and SVGIG (reference sequence). The CDR3 runs to 15 residues. Deletions cut 5 bases from V and 0 bases from J, with 14 bases between. The sample holds many counts of this clonotype. Antigen: not known. The TCR sequence derives from a young woman with Graves' hyperthyroidism. Sequenced input: blood. V usage is TRBV30 and J usage is TRBJ1-5, with D possibly TRBD1 on 6 matching bases. CDR3 DNA sequence: TGTGCCTGGTCAGGGGACGGCCCTAGCAATCAGCCCCAGCATTTT. It specifies CAWSGDGPSNQPQHF.